What follows are 20 T cell receptor beta chains derived from one specimen sequenced in a study of blood T cells in healthy people across ages. It was with a sample-barcoded 5' primer and a J-beta primer mix that a second PCR of about 7 to 12 cycles was run. TCRdb re-derived calls from the 5' RACE reads in MiXCR, one entry per CDR3 protein. The sample consists of 650,000 to 800,000 distinct CDR3 sequences, 44% of them appearing once. The sequencing input was blood. The receptors were gathered from a man in his sixties in good health.

The chain links TRBV7-2 to TRBJ2-3, with TRBD2 matching over 13 bases. Germline trimming cut 4 bases from V and 4 bases from J; bases unmatched to any gene: 5. The CDR3 has 16 residues. The germline CDR1 and CDR2 sequences are SGHTA and FQGNSA. The CDR3 reads CASSSLTSGGPDTQYF. The DNA of the CDR3 is TGTGCCAGCAGCTCCTTGACTAGCGGGGGGCCAGATACGCAGTATTTT.

The chain couples TRBV7-9 to TRBJ1-2; maybe TRBD1 (6 bases). The CDR3 spans 15 residues. The germline V and J ends were trimmed by 5 bases and 7 bases, with 20 bases remaining between them. Germline lookup yields CDR1 SEHNR and CDR2 FQNEAQ (reference sequence). Written as DNA, the CDR3 is TGTGCCAGCAGCCAAGGGCCCCAGGGGACCTGTGGCTACACCTTC. It specifies CASSQGPQGTCGYTF.

This chain connects TRBV7-2 to TRBJ2-1, with 11 bases matching TRBD2. After removal of 4 bases from V and 3 bases from J, the junction contained 5 bases not matched to a gene. The CDR3 contains 16 residues. Germline CDR1 SGHTA, CDR2 FQGNSA. CDR3 in amino acids: CASSYSGGAGYNEQFF. The CDR3, as DNA: TGTGCCAGCAGCTATAGCGGGGGGGCGGGCTACAATGAGCAGTTCTTC.

J is TRBJ2-3 and V is TRBV7-2; perhaps TRBD2 as D (6 bases). Looked up from germline, CDR1 is SGHTA and CDR2 is FQGNSA. V was cut by 1 base and J by 3 bases, with 11 bases left in between. The CDR3 is 15 amino acids. The CDR3 DNA sequence: TGTGCCAGCAGCTTAGGGCCGGGAGTAACAGATACGCAGTATTTT. It codes for CASSLGPGVTDTQYF.

The rearrangement joins TRBV20-1 to TRBJ1-2; no definite D call. This CDR3 region has 12 residues. Germline assignment: CDR1 DFQATT and CDR2 SNEGSKA (reference sequence). V lost 1 base, J lost 12 bases, and 15 bases lay in between. The CDR3 nucleotides are TGCAGTGCTAGAGGTACCGGGAATTACAACACCTTC. It specifies CSARGTGNYNTF.

This clonotype was observed once. The chain joins TRBV6-1 to TRBJ1-5; 8 bases are shared with TRBD1. The CDR3 runs to 14 residues. V gave up 3 bases and J gave up 6 bases; unmatched junction bases: 4. CDR1 and CDR2 from the germline V gene are MNHNS and SASEGT. The CDR3: CASSEQGAGQPQHF. The DNA for the CDR3 is TGTGCCAGCAGTGAGCAGGGGGCCGGTCAGCCCCAGCATTTT.

The chain employs TRBV29-1 and TRBJ1-2, with D possibly TRBD1 on 5 matching bases. Germline assignment: CDR1 SQVTM and CDR2 ANQGSEA. V was clipped by 6 bases and J by 6 bases, with 14 bases between them. CDR3 length: 12 amino acids. For the CDR3, the DNA is TGCAGCGTCGGGGCGGGAAGGCATGGCTACACCTTC. Translating it yields CSVGAGRHGYTF.

The CDR3 region has the DNA TGCAGCGTGAATGCGGGGGCCACTGAAGCTTTCTTT. As protein: CSVNAGATEAFF. J is TRBJ1-1 and V is TRBV29-1; TRBD1 might be the D (6 bases). CDR3 size: 12 residues. CDR1 SQVTM and CDR2 ANQGSEA come from the germline V gene. Trimming shortened V by 6 bases and J by 4 bases, and 12 bases separated the two germline ends.

With regard to this clonotype: The germline gene is not matched at one end of the junction; a read error may be the cause. The chain carries TRBV15 and TRBJ1-5, with no clear D. Germline-derived CDR1 and CDR2 are LNHNV and YYDKDF (reference sequence). This CDR3 comprises 13 residues. CDR3 bases: TGTGCCACCAGCCCAGGCAGCAATCGGCCCCAGCATTTT. It translates to CATSPGSNRPQHF.

This clonotype was counted only a few times. This chain links TRBV6-2 or TRBV6-3 with TRBJ2-3; tentatively, D is TRBD1 or TRBD2 (5 bases each). Germline lookup yields CDR1 MNHEY and CDR2 SVGEGT. This CDR3 has 15 amino acids. V lost 1 base to trimming and J lost 4 bases, with 12 bases between them. The CDR3 spells CASSYFLRGSDTQYF. The CDR3 DNA reads TGTGCCAGCAGTTACTTTCTCCGGGGCTCAGATACGCAGTATTTT.

The chain couples TRBV7-9 to TRBJ2-3; the D is unclear. V gave up 3 bases and J gave up 2 bases, with 12 bases separating them. The CDR3 contains 15 residues. Germline values: CDR1 SEHNR, CDR2 FQNEAQ (reference sequence). The CDR3 loop is CASSFPDKHTDTQYF. The CDR3 nucleotides read TGTGCCAGCAGCTTCCCTGACAAACACACAGATACGCAGTATTTT.

This clonotype was observed once. The chain has TRBV7-2 and TRBJ2-4; either TRBD1 or TRBD2 may supply D (5 bases each). The CDR3 runs to 14 residues. Trimming took 1 base from V and 13 from J, leaving 17 bases between them. Germline lookup yields CDR1 SGHTA and CDR2 FQGNSA. The DNA for the CDR3 is TGTGCCAGCAGCTTAGAACCCAGGGTAAGGGAGCAGTACTTC. Translated: CASSLEPRVREQYF.

This chain links TRBV11-2 with TRBJ2-3; D assignment may be TRBD1 or TRBD2 (6 bases each). V was cut by 5 bases and J by 2 bases, with 17 bases left in between. Per the germline V gene, CDR1 is SGHAT and CDR2 is FQNNGV. The length of the CDR3 is 16 residues. CDR3 region: CASSGGRGTHTDTQYF. The CDR3 DNA is TGTGCCAGCAGCGGGGGGCGCGGGACACACACAGATACGCAGTATTTT.

This clonotype appeared a few times. The chain employs TRBV3-1 and TRBJ1-1, with D perhaps matching TRBD1 (5 bases). The CDR3 consists of 13 residues. Between the trimmed V and J ends, which lost 4 bases and 4 bases, there was a span of 10 bases. Germline-derived CDR1 and CDR2 are LGHDT and YNNKEL (reference sequence). The CDR3 reads CASSPRQRTEAFF. CDR3 DNA sequence: TGTGCCAGCAGCCCCCGACAGCGCACTGAAGCTTTCTTT.

J is TRBJ1-2 and V is TRBV5-8; TRBD1 matches at 8 bases. This CDR3 is 14 amino acids long. V lost 2 bases, J lost 4 bases, and 4 bases stayed unmatched. Germline V gives CDR1 SGHTS, CDR2 YDEGEE. The CDR3 sequence is CASSFRTGGYGYTF. For the CDR3, the DNA is TGTGCCAGCAGCTTTCGTACAGGGGGCTATGGCTACACCTTC.

This rearrangement joins TRBV3-1 to TRBJ2-1, with D perhaps given as TRBD1 or TRBD2 (7 bases each). CDR1 LGHDT and CDR2 YNNKEL come from the germline V gene (reference sequence). This CDR3 is built from 16 residues. V gave up 1 base and J gave up 7 bases, with 17 bases separating them. The CDR3 DNA is TGTGCCAGCAGCCAAGGCGGGGGTAGGGGGCTAAATGAGCAGTTCTTC. This translates into CASSQGGGRGLNEQFF.

V and J are TRBV7-2 and TRBJ2-3, with TRBD2 matching over 11 bases. Germline trimming cut 6 bases from V and 8 bases from J; bases unmatched to any gene: 13. CDR1 SGHTA and CDR2 FQGNSA come from the germline V gene. The CDR3 consists of 16 residues. CDR3 region: CASSSGGTSGEGTQYF. The DNA of the CDR3 is TGTGCCAGCAGTTCAGGAGGGACTAGCGGCGAGGGTACGCAGTATTTT.

This clonotype appeared a few times. The rearrangement joins TRBV7-9 to TRBJ2-7; 8 nucleotides line up with TRBD1. There are 18 residues in the CDR3. Germline CDR1 reads SEHNR; CDR2 reads FQNEAQ (reference sequence). V lost 0 bases, J lost 2 bases, and 12 bases stayed unmatched. For the CDR3, the DNA is TGTGCCAGCAGCTTAGCCTTTACCCCCGGGACAGGAACCTACGAGCAGTACTTC. It translates to CASSLAFTPGTGTYEQYF.

Note on this clonotype: One end of the junction varies from germline; a read error may be responsible. The rearrangement links TRBV20-1 to TRBJ2-1; 13 bases align to TRBD2. There are 18 residues in the CDR3. The germline V gene has CDR1 DFQATT and CDR2 SNEGSKA (reference sequence). The CDR3 DNA sequence: TGCAGTGCTAGAGGACTAGCGGGGGGTCTGAGCTCCTACAAGGAGCAGTTCTTC. Its translation is CSARGLAGGLSSYKEQFF.

The chain couples TRBV20-1 to TRBJ2-5; perhaps TRBD1 as D (8 bases). Trimming cost V 2 bases and J 4 bases, with 14 bases left between them. The CDR3 extends over 14 amino acids. The V gene's germline CDR1 is DFQATT and CDR2 SNEGSKA (reference sequence). The CDR3 loop reads CSARLDREGETQYF. The DNA for the CDR3 is TGCAGTGCTAGATTGGACAGGGAGGGAGAGACCCAGTACTTC.